A single sample is the source of the 19 T cell receptor beta chains below, sequenced in a study of early T cells in non-severe SARS-CoV-2 infection (dated by TCRdb to the early 2020s). Preparation of the library involved 5' RACE. The instrument given in TCRdb is NextSeq 500. TCRdb reprocessing: public reads trimmed at Q25 with fastp, clones called with MiXCR, in-frame beta chains kept. Rows with a matching CDR3 protein are joined into one entry that keeps the most common DNA and genes. For this sample the table gives approximately 71,000 distinct CDR3 sequences, of which approximately 11% were detected only once. The ten biggest clones cover approximately 5.9% of the sample. The sample taken for sequencing was whole blood. The receptors here all came from an adult who was a healthcare worker with PCR-confirmed SARS-CoV-2 infection or an uninfected control (not recorded which).

The sample holds many counts of this clonotype. The CDR3 is CASSLATGQGSNSPLHF. The CDR3 coding sequence is TGTGCCAGCAGTTTGGCCACCGGACAGGGGTCTAATTCACCCCTCCACTTT. The V call is TRBV27, the J call TRBJ1-6; 9 bases agree with TRBD1. The germline V gene has CDR1 MNHEY and CDR2 SMNVEV (reference sequence). The CDR3 is 17 amino acids. V lost 3 bases to trimming and J lost 6 bases; unmatched junction nucleotides: 9.

The chain has TRBV12-3 or TRBV12-4 and TRBJ2-2; possible D gene TRBD2, 6 bases. The CDR3 contains 16 residues. V lost 3 bases and J 6 bases, leaving 17 bases between the germline ends. The DNA for the CDR3 is TGTGCCAGCAGTTTGGGGCCGGGAGAGGGCCCCGGGGAGCTGTTTTTT. Amino acids: CASSLGPGEGPGELFF.

Details on this clonotype: With a much larger clone just one base away, this may be a read error. The J gene is TRBJ2-7, the V gene TRBV11-2; a weak D match, TRBD2 (6 bases). V was trimmed by 3 bases and J by 4 bases, leaving 7 bases between them. Germline V gives CDR1 SGHAT, CDR2 FQNNGV. CDR3 length equals 12 residues. CDR3 nucleotides: TGTGCCAGCAGCTTCGGAGGGTACGAGCAGTACTTC. This encodes CASSFGGYEQYF.

This clonotype was detected ten times or more. The chain carries TRBV7-2 and TRBJ1-5; 7 bases are shared with TRBD1. The CDR3 spans 17 residues. V lost 6 bases and J lost 4; bases outside the gene matches: 15. Germline V gene lookup returns CDR1 SGHTA and CDR2 FQGNSA. The CDR3 is CASRGARRQGPNQPQHF. Written as DNA, the CDR3 is TGTGCCAGCAGGGGCGCTAGACGACAGGGACCTAATCAGCCCCAGCATTTT.

This clonotype was counted only a few times. The chain is built from TRBV11-3 and TRBJ2-1, with TRBD2 as a possible D gene (5 bases). V lost 4 bases and J 15 bases, leaving 31 bases between the germline ends. There are 17 residues in the CDR3. Per the germline V gene, CDR1 is SGHNT and CDR2 is YENEEA. CDR3 amino acids: CASSSRDLSHSGLPRFF. For the CDR3, the DNA is TGTGCCAGCAGCTCCCGGGATTTGTCTCATTCTGGCCTTCCTCGGTTCTTC. Variable domain in full (rest from reference TRBV11-3 and TRBJ2-1): EAGVVQSPRYKIIEKKQPVAFWCNPISGHNTLYWYLQNLGQGPELLIRYENEEAVDDSQLPKDRFSAERLKGVDSTLKIQPAELGDSAVYLCASSSRDLSHSGLPRFFGPGTRLTVL.

This clonotype was recorded many times. CDR3 sequence (DNA): TGTGCCAGCAGTTTTGGGGACGGGGAGCTGTTTTTT. Residues: CASSFGDGELFF. V gene TRBV12-3 or TRBV12-4 combines with J gene TRBJ2-2; D is unresolved. Trimming removed 3 bases from V and 7 bases from J, with 6 bases in between. This CDR3 region has 12 residues.

At least ten counts were recorded for this clonotype. The J gene is TRBJ2-5, the V gene TRBV5-1; 7 bases align to TRBD2. Trimming at V came to 1 base and at J to 1 base, leaving 1 base not matched to a gene. The CDR3 runs 14 residues. The V gene's germline CDR1 is SGHRS and CDR2 YFSETQ. The CDR3 region is CASSLTGGQETQYF. DNA for the CDR3: TGCGCCAGCAGCTTGACGGGGGGCCAAGAGACCCAGTACTTC. The full variable domain, its missing parts supplied by reference TRBV5-1 and TRBJ2-5, is KAGVTQTPRYLIKTRGQQVTLSCSPISGHRSVSWYQQTPGQGLQFLFEYFSETQRNKGNFPGRFSGRQFSNSRSEMNVSTLELGDSALYLCASSLTGGQETQYFGPGTRLLVL.

The chain uses TRBV6-6 and TRBJ1-3; no clear D gene. The V end lost 0 bases, the J end lost 6 bases, and 9 bases lay between the germline ends. The CDR3 length is 14 residues. Looked up from germline, CDR1 is MNHNY and CDR2 is SVGAGI (reference sequence). The CDR3 coding sequence is TGTGCCAGCAGTTACTCGTGGACTACAAACACCATATATTTT. It is translated as CASSYSWTTNTIYF.

At least ten counts were recorded for this clonotype. The chain employs TRBV11-2 and TRBJ2-4; D possibly matches TRBD1 or TRBD2 (5 bases each). From germline, CDR1 is SGHAT and CDR2 FQNNGV. The V gene lost 6 bases and the J gene lost 2 bases, with 11 bases spanning the gap. The CDR3 loop spans 14 amino acids. The CDR3 is CASRGERTKNIQYF. DNA for the CDR3: TGTGCCAGCAGGGGGGAGAGGACCAAAAACATTCAGTACTTC.

The chain couples TRBV11-2 to TRBJ2-4, with D unclear. The CDR3 totals 16 residues. Trimming cost V 0 bases and J 7 bases, with 16 bases left between them. Germline V gives CDR1 SGHAT, CDR2 FQNNGV. CDR3 DNA sequence: TGTGCCAGCAGCTTAGAAGGCGGAAGCGCCCGTAACATTCAGTACTTC. Protein sequence: CASSLEGGSARNIQYF.

This clonotype was picked up many times. The rearrangement uses TRBV20-1 and TRBJ1-4; D perhaps matches TRBD1 (6 bases). V was shortened by 3 bases and J by 5 bases, with 19 bases between the two germline ends. This CDR3 region has 16 residues. The germline CDR1 and CDR2 sequences are DFQATT and SNEGSKA (reference sequence). CDR3 nucleotide sequence: TGCAGTGCTAGCTTGCGGGGGCTGGGTTTAAATGAAAAACTGTTTTTT. It encodes CSASLRGLGLNEKLFF.

This clonotype was seen more than once but under ten times. The rearrangement joins TRBV2 to TRBJ2-1; D might be TRBD1 (6 bases). This CDR3 comprises 13 residues. From germline, CDR1 is SNHLY and CDR2 FYNNEI. V was pared by 8 bases and J by 16 bases, with 24 bases between. CDR3 protein: CASGTTGFVPLFF. The DNA of the CDR3 is TGTGCCAGCGGAACCACAGGGTTTGTCCCTCTTTTCTTC.

This clonotype was observed many times. The rearrangement links TRBV7-9 to TRBJ2-5, with a weak D call TRBD1 (5 bases). This CDR3 is 14 amino acids long. Trimming took 2 bases from V and 2 from J, leaving 9 bases between them. Germline assignment: CDR1 SEHNR and CDR2 FQNEAQ (reference sequence). The CDR3 bases are TGTGCCAGCAGCTTAAACAGGAAGCAAGAGACCCAGTACTTC. The encoded protein is CASSLNRKQETQYF.

V and J are TRBV7-2 and TRBJ2-7, with TRBD2 matching over 8 bases. The CDR3 spans 14 residues. Trimming removed 3 bases from V and 3 bases from J; junction bases left unmatched: 4. CDR1 and CDR2 (germline): SGHTA, FQGNSA. CDR3 coding DNA: TGTGCCAGCAGCTTCAGCGGGGGTAGCTACGAGCAGTACTTC. It codes for CASSFSGGSYEQYF.

The chain employs TRBV7-9 and TRBJ2-7, with D perhaps matching TRBD2 (5 bases). Trimming took off 5 bases at V and 3 bases at J, with 11 bases between the two ends. The germline CDR1 and CDR2 sequences are SEHNR and FQNEAQ (reference sequence). The CDR3 totals 13 residues. CDR3 in amino acids: CASSHLAVYEQYF. The CDR3, as DNA: TGTGCCAGCAGCCACCTAGCAGTCTACGAGCAGTACTTC.

V and J are TRBV28 and TRBJ2-1, with a tentative D call TRBD2 (6 bases). The germline CDR1 and CDR2 sequences are MDHEN and SYDVKM. V gave up 2 bases and J gave up 2 bases, with 13 bases separating them. The CDR3 contains 16 residues. Written as DNA, the CDR3 is TGTGCCAGCAGTTTAGGACCCGGGAGTGCCTACAATGAGCAGTTCTTC. Translation: CASSLGPGSAYNEQFF.

The chain employs TRBV6-2 or TRBV6-3 and TRBJ2-7; D gene unclear. The CDR3 consists of 16 residues. Germline values: CDR1 MNHEY, CDR2 SVGEGT. V was clipped by 0 bases and J by 0 bases, with 12 bases between them. The CDR3 nucleotides are TGTGCCAGCAGTTACTCGAAGGACGCAATCTCCTACGAGCAGTACTTC. Protein: CASSYSKDAISYEQYF.

This clonotype was picked up many times. The CDR3 sequence is CASSSVPDNEQFF. CDR3 in DNA: TGTGCCAGCAGCTCCGTACCGGACAATGAGCAGTTCTTC. The V gene is TRBV11-2, the J gene TRBJ2-1; no firm D call. The germline V gene encodes CDR1 SGHAT and CDR2 FQNNGV. Deletions cut 4 bases from V and 5 bases from J, with 9 bases between. The length of the CDR3 is 13 residues. Full variable domain (outside the CDR3, taken from reference TRBV11-2 and TRBJ2-1): EAGVAQSPRYKIIEKRQSVAFWCNPISGHATLYWYQQILGQGPKLLIQFQNNGVVDDSQLPKDRFSAERLKGVDSTLKIQPAKLEDSAVYLCASSSVPDNEQFFGPGTRLTVL.

This clonotype was detected a few times. The rearrangement uses TRBV6-5 and TRBJ1-2, with 7 bases fitting TRBD1. The length of the CDR3 is 14 residues. J gave up 2 bases and V 2 bases, and 2 bases lay outside the gene matches. Germline CDR1 reads MNHEY; CDR2 reads SVGAGI. CDR3 loop: CASSYRTGNYGYTF. CDR3 nucleotide sequence: TGTGCCAGCAGTTACCGGACAGGCAACTATGGCTACACCTTC.